Listed below are T cell receptor beta chains from one sample, sequenced in a study of T cells in Graves' hyperthyroidism and ophthalmopathy. In TCRdb, the multiplex PCR reads were re-called with MiXCR into one record per CDR3 protein. The data show 300,000 to 400,000 distinct CDR3 sequences, with around a fifth seen just once and roughly 52% held by the top ten. The sample consisted of blood. All receptors derive from a woman aged 45-60 years with Graves' hyperthyroidism. CDR3s include the opening cysteine and the closing phenylalanine or tryptophan. The D gene is left open where the match is weak. Rows give clone size only sometimes, using once, few, many, or a class for an expanded clone.

d_call,clone_size,j_call,v_call,cdr3_aa,cdr3_nt
.,.,TRBJ1-1,TRBV4-1,CASSQDGETEAFF,TGCGCCAGCAGCCAAGATGGGGAAACTGAAGCTTTCTTT
TRBD2,many,TRBJ2-6,TRBV2,CASCSRGGTGANVLTF,TGTGCCAGCTGTTCAAGGGGAGGGACTGGGGCCAACGTCCTGACTTTC
TRBD1,few,TRBJ1-2,TRBV6-4,CASSDIGTGGLSF,TGTGCCAGCAGTGACATTGGGACAGGGGGCCTCTCCTTC
TRBD2,.,TRBJ2-3,TRBV5-4,CASSIGLAGPDTQYF,TGTGCCAGCAGCATCGGGCTAGCGGGACCAGATACGCAGTATTTT
TRBD2,few,TRBJ2-1,TRBV20-1,CSANTPGLALYNEQFF,TGCAGTGCTAATACTCCGGGACTAGCATTATACAATGAGCAGTTCTTC
.,many,TRBJ2-5,TRBV12-3/TRBV12-4,CASSLLTGSGETQYF,TGTGCCAGCAGTTTGTTAACTGGGAGTGGGGAGACCCAGTACTTC
.,.,TRBJ1-1,TRBV5-1,CASSFRMRNTEAFF,TGCGCCAGCAGCTTCCGAATGAGGAACACTGAAGCTTTCTTT
TRBD1,.,TRBJ1-6,TRBV14,CASSHRTGNNSPLHF,TGTGCCAGCAGCCATCGGACAGGGAATAATTCACCCCTCCACTTT
.,many,TRBJ2-1,TRBV3-1,CASSQDGNEQFF,TGTGCCAGCAGCCAAGATGGCAATGAGCAGTTCTTC
TRBD2,.,TRBJ2-1,TRBV28,CASRNAGTSGNNEQFF,TGTGCCAGCAGAAACGCCGGGACTAGCGGAAACAATGAGCAGTTCTTC
.,many,TRBJ1-1,TRBV24-1,CATSQGDTGTEAFF,TGTGCCACCAGTCAAGGGGATACAGGCACTGAAGCTTTCTTT
TRBD1,.,TRBJ2-7,TRBV27,CASGFWRATGTGISYEQYF,TGTGCCAGCGGTTTTTGGCGGGCGACCGGGACAGGAATATCCTACGAGCAGTACTTC
TRBD2,many,TRBJ2-1,TRBV3-1,CASSQERGLAGGRYNEQFF,TGTGCCAGCAGCCAAGAAAGGGGACTAGCGGGGGGGCGGTACAATGAGCAGTTCTTC
TRBD2,.,TRBJ2-1,TRBV19,CASSIGSGNPYNEQFF,TGTGCCAGTAGTATAGGTAGCGGGAACCCCTACAATGAGCAGTTCTTC
.,many,TRBJ1-5,TRBV12-5,CASGLVTGSSNQPQHF,TGTGCTAGTGGTTTGGTAACCGGGTCCAGCAATCAGCCCCAGCATTTT
.,few,TRBJ1-3,TRBV28,CASSLRGLGGNTIYF,TGTGCCAGCAGTTTAAGAGGGTTAGGCGGAAACACCATATATTTT
TRBD1,many,TRBJ2-5,TRBV12-3/TRBV12-4,CASSLGDRVQETQYF,TGTGCCAGCAGTTTAGGGGACAGGGTCCAAGAGACCCAGTACTTC
TRBD1,many,TRBJ1-4,TRBV2,CASSGQGSNEKLFF,TGTGCCAGCAGTGGACAGGGATCGAATGAAAAACTGTTTTTT
TRBD2,many,TRBJ2-1,TRBV3-1,CASSQGSSGLYNEQFF,TGTGCCAGCAGCCAAGGGTCTAGCGGACTCTACAATGAGCAGTTCTTC
.,.,TRBJ2-7,TRBV5-1,CASHLGQNYEQYF,TGCGCCAGCCATCTCGGGCAGAACTACGAGCAGTACTTC
.,.,TRBJ2-7,TRBV28,CASSLTGELPYEQYF,TGTGCCAGCAGTTTAACGGGGGAACTGCCCTACGAGCAGTACTTC
.,.,TRBJ2-1,TRBV7-8,CASRPLWQFYNEQFF,TGTGCCAGCAGGCCCCTCTGGCAGTTTTACAATGAGCAGTTCTTC
.,many,TRBJ1-1,TRBV11-2,CASSWDEPHKAFF,TGTGCCAGCAGCTGGGACGAACCACATAAAGCTTTCTTT
.,.,TRBJ2-3,TRBV19,CASSITRGRSTDTQYF,TGTGCCAGTAGTATAACGAGGGGACGAAGCACAGATACGCAGTATTTT
TRBD2,many,TRBJ2-1,TRBV20-1,CSARAAGLAGNEQFF,TGCAGTGCTAGAGCGGCTGGACTAGCGGGGAATGAGCAGTTCTTC
TRBD1,.,TRBJ2-2,TRBV11-3,CASSYRGTNTGELFF,TGTGCCAGCAGCTACAGGGGGACGAACACCGGGGAGCTGTTTTTT
TRBD2,many,TRBJ2-1,TRBV20-1,CSALEAPGLDYNEQFF,TGCAGTGCACTAGAGGCTCCGGGACTAGATTACAATGAGCAGTTCTTC
.,many,TRBJ1-5,TRBV30,CAWREAGVSNQPQHF,TGTGCCTGGAGGGAAGCAGGGGTGAGCAATCAGCCCCAGCATTTT
.,many,TRBJ1-2,TRBV24-1,CATAAEGFGYTF,TGTGCCACCGCAGCAGAAGGTTTCGGCTACACCTTC
.,many,TRBJ2-7,TRBV20-1,CSARGPSHEQYF,TGCAGTGCTAGAGGCCCCTCCCACGAGCAGTACTTC